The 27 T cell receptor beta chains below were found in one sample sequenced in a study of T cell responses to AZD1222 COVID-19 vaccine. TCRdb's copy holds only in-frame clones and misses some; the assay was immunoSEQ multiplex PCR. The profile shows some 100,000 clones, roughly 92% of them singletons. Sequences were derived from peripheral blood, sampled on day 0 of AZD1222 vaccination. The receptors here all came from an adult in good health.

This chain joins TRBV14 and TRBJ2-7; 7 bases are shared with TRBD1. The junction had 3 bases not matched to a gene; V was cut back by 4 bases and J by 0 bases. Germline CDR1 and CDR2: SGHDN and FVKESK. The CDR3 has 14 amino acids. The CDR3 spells CASSRTGSSYEQYF. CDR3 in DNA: TGTGCCAGCAGCCGGACAGGAAGCTCCTACGAGCAGTACTTC.

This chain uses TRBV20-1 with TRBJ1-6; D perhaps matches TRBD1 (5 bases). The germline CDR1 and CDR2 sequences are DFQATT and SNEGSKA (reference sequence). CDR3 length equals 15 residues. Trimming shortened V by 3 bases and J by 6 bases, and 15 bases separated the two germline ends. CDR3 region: CSASGGPGPNSPLHF. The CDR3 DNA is TGCAGTGCTAGTGGGGGTCCGGGTCCTAATTCACCCCTCCACTTT.

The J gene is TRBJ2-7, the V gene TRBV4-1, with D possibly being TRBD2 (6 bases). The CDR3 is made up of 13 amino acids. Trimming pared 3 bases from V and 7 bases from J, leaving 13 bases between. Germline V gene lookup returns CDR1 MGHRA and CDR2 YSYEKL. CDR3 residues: CASSQGLGVEQYF. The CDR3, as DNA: TGCGCCAGCAGCCAGGGACTCGGGGTGGAGCAGTACTTC.

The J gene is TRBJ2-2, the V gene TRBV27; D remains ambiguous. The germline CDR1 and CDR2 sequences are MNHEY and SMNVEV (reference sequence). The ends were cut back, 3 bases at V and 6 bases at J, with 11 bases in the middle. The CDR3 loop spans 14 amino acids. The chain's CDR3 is CASSFDRIAGELFF. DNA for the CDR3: TGTGCCAGCAGTTTCGACCGGATCGCCGGGGAGCTGTTTTTT.

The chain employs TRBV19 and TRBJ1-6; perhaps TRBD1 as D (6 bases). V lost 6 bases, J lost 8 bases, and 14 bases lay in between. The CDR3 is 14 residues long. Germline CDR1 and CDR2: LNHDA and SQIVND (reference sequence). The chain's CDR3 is CASSRGRVDSPLHF. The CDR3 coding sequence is TGTGCCAGTAGCAGGGGCAGGGTGGATTCACCCCTCCACTTT.

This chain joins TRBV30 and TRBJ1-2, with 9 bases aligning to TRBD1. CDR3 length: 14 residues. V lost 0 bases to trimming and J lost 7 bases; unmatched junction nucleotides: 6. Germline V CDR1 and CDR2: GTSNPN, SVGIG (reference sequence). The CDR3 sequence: CAWSVHRTGAGYTF. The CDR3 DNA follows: TGTGCCTGGAGTGTACACAGGACAGGGGCTGGCTACACCTTC. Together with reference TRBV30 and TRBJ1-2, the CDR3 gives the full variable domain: SQTIHQWPATLVQPVGSPLSLECTVEGTSNPNLYWYRQAAGRGLQLLFYSVGIGQISSEVPQNLSASRPQDRQFILSSKKLLLSDSGFYLCAWSVHRTGAGYTFGSGTRLTVV.

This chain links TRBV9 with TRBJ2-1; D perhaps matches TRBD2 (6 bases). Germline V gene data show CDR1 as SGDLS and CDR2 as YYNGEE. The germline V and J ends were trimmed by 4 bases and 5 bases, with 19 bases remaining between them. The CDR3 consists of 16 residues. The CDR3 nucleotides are TGTGCCAGCAGCCCCGGCCAGGAGGGGCAAAACAATGAGCAGTTCTTC. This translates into CASSPGQEGQNNEQFF. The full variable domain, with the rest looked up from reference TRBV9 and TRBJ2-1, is DSGVTQTPKHLITATGQRVTLRCSPRSGDLSVYWYQQSLDQGLQFLIQYYNGEERAKGNILERFSAQQFPDLHSELNLSSLELGDSALYFCASSPGQEGQNNEQFFGPGTRLTVL.

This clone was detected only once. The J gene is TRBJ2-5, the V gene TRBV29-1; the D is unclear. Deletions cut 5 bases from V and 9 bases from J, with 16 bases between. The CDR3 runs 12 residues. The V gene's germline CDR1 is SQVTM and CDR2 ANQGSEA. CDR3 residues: CSVQESTSAQYF. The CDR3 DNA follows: TGCAGCGTTCAGGAGTCTACGTCGGCCCAGTACTTC.

DNA of the CDR3: TGTGCCAGCAGTTTCCCAACAGGGGGCAATGGCTACACCTTC. It yields the protein CASSFPTGGNGYTF. The chain links TRBV27 to TRBJ1-2, with 9 bases aligning to TRBD1. V was clipped by 3 bases and J by 6 bases; unmatched bases: 5. The CDR3 is made up of 14 amino acids. Germline CDR1 and CDR2: MNHEY and SMNVEV (reference sequence).

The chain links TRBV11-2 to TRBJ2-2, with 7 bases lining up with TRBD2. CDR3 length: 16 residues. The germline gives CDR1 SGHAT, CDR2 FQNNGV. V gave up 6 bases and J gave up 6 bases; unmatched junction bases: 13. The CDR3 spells CASSLYGRAGAGELFF. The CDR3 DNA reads TGTGCCAGCAGTTTGTATGGGAGGGCCGGCGCCGGGGAGCTGTTTTTT.

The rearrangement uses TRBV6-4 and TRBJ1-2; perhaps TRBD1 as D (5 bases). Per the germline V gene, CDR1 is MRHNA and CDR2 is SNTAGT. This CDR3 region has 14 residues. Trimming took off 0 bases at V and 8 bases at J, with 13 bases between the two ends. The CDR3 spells CASSDSNGAGGYTF. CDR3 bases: TGTGCCAGCAGTGACTCGAACGGGGCGGGAGGCTACACCTTC.

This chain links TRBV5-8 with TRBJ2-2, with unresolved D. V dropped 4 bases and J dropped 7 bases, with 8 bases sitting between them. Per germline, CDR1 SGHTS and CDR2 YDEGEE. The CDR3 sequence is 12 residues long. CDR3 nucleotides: TGTGCCAGCAGCCGCCGGGTCGGGGAGCTGTTTTTT. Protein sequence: CASSRRVGELFF.

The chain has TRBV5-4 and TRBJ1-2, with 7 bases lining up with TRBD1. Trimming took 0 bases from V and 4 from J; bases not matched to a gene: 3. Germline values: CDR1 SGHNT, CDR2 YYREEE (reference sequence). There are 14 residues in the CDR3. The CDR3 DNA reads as TGTGCCAGCAGCTTGGCGGGACAGCCCTATGGCTACACCTTC. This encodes CASSLAGQPYGYTF.

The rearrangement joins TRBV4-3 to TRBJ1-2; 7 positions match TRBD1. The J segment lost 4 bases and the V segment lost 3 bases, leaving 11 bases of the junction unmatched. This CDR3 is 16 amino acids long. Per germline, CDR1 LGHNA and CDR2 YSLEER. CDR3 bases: TGCGCCAGCAGCCAGGCCACAGGGGACTCCCCCTATGGCTACACCTTC. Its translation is CASSQATGDSPYGYTF.

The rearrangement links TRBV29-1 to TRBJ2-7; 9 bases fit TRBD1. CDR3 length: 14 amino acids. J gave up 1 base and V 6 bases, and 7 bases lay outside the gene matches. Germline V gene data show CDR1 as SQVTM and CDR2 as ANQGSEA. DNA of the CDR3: TGCAGCGTGGTCGACAGGGGGATTTCCTACGAGCAGTACTTC. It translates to CSVVDRGISYEQYF.

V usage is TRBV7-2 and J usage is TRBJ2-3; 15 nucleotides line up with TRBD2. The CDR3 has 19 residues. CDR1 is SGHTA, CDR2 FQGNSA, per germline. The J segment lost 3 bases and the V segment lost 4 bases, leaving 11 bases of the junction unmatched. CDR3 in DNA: TGTGCCAGCAGCTCAGGGACTAGCGGGGGGATACGCACGACAGATACGCAGTATTTT. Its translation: CASSSGTSGGIRTTDTQYF.

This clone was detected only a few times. The CDR3 sequence is CASSESETGTFATNEKLFF. For the CDR3, the DNA is TGTGCCAGCAGTGAATCAGAAACCGGGACTTTTGCAACTAATGAAAAACTGTTTTTT. This sequence joins TRBV2 and TRBJ1-4; TRBD1 might be the D (5 bases). In germline, CDR1 is SNHLY, CDR2 FYNNEI. Trimming removed 2 bases from V and 0 bases from J, with 19 bases in between. There are 19 residues in the CDR3.

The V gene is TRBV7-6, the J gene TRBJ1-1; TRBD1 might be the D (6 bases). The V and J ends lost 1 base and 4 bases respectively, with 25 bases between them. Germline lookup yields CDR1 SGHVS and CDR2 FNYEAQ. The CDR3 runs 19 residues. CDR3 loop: CASSLGGSARGIQVTEAFF. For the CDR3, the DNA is TGTGCCAGCAGCTTAGGGGGGTCTGCAAGGGGGATCCAGGTCACTGAAGCTTTCTTT.

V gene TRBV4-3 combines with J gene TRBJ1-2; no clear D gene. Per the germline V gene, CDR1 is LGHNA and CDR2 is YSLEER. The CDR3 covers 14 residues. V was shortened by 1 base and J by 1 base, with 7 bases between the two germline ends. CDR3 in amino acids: CASSQVGINYGYTF. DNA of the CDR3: TGCGCCAGCAGCCAAGTTGGAATTAACTATGGCTACACCTTC.

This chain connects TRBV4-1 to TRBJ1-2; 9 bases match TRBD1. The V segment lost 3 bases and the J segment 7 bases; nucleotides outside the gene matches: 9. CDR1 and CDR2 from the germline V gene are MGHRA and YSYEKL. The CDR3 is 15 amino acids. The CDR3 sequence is CASSHGTGKFGGYTF. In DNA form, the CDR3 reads TGCGCCAGCAGCCATGGGACAGGGAAGTTCGGTGGCTACACCTTC.

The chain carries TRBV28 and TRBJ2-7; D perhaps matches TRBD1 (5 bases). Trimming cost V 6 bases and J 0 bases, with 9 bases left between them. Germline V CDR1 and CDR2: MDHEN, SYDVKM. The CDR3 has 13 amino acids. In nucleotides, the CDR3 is TGTGCCAGCAGGATAGACAGCTCCTACGAGCAGTACTTC. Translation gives CASRIDSSYEQYF.

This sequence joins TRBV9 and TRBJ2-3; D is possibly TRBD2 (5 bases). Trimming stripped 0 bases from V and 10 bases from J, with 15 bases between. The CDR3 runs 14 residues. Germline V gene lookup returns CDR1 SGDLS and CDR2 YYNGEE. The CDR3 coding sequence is TGTGCCAGCAGCGTAGCACTAGATGTTGGTGCGCAGTATTTT. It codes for CASSVALDVGAQYF.

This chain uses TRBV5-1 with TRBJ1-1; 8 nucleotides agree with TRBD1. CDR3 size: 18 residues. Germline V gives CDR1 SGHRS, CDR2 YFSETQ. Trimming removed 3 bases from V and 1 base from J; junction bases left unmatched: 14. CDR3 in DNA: TGCGCCAGCAGCTCGCGTCTCGGACAGGGCGGTGAGAACACTGAAGCTTTCTTT. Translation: CASSSRLGQGGENTEAFF.

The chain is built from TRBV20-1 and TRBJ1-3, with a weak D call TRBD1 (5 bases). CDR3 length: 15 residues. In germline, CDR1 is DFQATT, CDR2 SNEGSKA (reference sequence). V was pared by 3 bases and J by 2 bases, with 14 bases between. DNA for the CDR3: TGCAGTGCTAGTTTTGGGGGGAACGCTGGAAACACCATATATTTT. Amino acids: CSASFGGNAGNTIYF.

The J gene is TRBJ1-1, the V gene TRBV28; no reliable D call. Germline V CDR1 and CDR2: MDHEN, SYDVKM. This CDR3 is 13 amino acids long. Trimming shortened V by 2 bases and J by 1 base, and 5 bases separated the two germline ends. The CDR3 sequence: CASSLLRNTEAFF. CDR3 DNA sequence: TGTGCCAGCAGTTTACTTAGGAACACTGAAGCTTTCTTT.

CDR3 in DNA: TGTGCCAGCAGTTACTCGAGGAGGGTGGGCACCGGGGAGCTGTTTTTT. This encodes CASSYSRRVGTGELFF. The chain employs TRBV6-5 and TRBJ2-2; D is perhaps TRBD2 (6 bases). V was pared by 0 bases and J by 4 bases, with 12 bases between. Germline values: CDR1 MNHEY, CDR2 SVGAGI. The CDR3 loop spans 16 amino acids.

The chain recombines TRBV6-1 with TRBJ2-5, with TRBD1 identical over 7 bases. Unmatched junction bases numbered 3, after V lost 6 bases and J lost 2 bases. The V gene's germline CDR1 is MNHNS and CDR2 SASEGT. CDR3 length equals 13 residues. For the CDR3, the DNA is TGTGCCAGCAGCTGGACAGGACAAGAGACCCAGTACTTC. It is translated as CASSWTGQETQYF.